This T cell receptor beta chain was found in a study of cytomegalovirus exposure and HLA in healthy donors. Findings of the study overall: There were some public TCRs occurring in many donors, but most TCR sequences were rare. A list of 150 to 200 TCR beta chains associated with cytomegalovirus was given.

The CDR3 has 16 residues. With V trimmed by 6 bases and J by 2 bases, 5 bases remained unmatched. CDR1 and CDR2 from the germline V gene are SNHLY and FYNNEI. On this clone: Its antigen remains unidentified.

Profiled with immunoSEQ multiplex PCR; TCRdb holds only in-frame clones, not every one. The sample holds fewer than 250,000 clones, approximately 85% seen once. The clonotype comes from a woman between 18 and 29 years old in good health and CMV-seronegative. The chain uses TRBV2 and TRBJ2-2; 11 positions agree with TRBD2. What was sequenced was PBMCs. CDR3 protein: CASRRGLADNTGELFF. The CDR3 nucleotides read TGTGCCAGCAGGAGGGGACTAGCGGACAACACCGGGGAGCTGTTTTTT. The full variable domain, rest sourced from reference TRBV2 and TRBJ2-2, is EPEVTQTPSHQVTQMGQEVILRCVPISNHLYFYWYRQILGQKVEFLVSFYNNEISEKSEIFDDQFSVERPDGSNFTLKIRSTKLEDSAMYFCASRRGLADNTGELFFGEGSRLTVL.